The next 2 T cell receptor beta chains were all read from a single sample in a study of OX40 agonist ivuxolimab in advanced cancers. The library relied on the immunoSEQ multiplex PCR assay. Entries here come from immuneACCESS through TCRdb and include only in-frame sequences with V and J called. Some clones fail to appear in such tables; in the studies checked, an unresolved V gene covers under half of the shortfall, and the cause of the remainder is unknown. The sample has over 65,000 clones on record, about 90% of them singletons. The top ten hold 1.5% to 2% of the sample. Source: CD4+ or CD8+ T cells sorted from blood, taken in a trial of the OX40 agonist ivuxolimab. The receptors stem from an adult with an advanced solid tumor such as melanoma, head and neck, liver or kidney cancer.

The gene calls are TRBV7-9 and TRBJ2-5, with D perhaps TRBD2 (5 bases). The germline V and J ends were trimmed by 1 base and 7 bases, with 7 bases remaining between them. Per the germline V gene, CDR1 is SEHNR and CDR2 is FQNEAQ (reference sequence). This CDR3 is built from 12 residues. The CDR3 bases are TGTGCCAGCAGCTTAGTAGAGGGGACCCAGTACTTC. As protein: CASSLVEGTQYF.

V usage is TRBV4-3 and J usage is TRBJ2-3; tentatively, D is TRBD1 or TRBD2 (5 bases each). Deletions cut 4 bases from V and 0 bases from J, with 11 bases between. CDR3 length: 15 amino acids. Per germline, CDR1 LGHNA and CDR2 YSLEER. The CDR3 region has the DNA TGCGCCAGCAGCCTCCAGAGGGGAAGCACAGATACGCAGTATTTT. The encoded protein is CASSLQRGSTDTQYF.